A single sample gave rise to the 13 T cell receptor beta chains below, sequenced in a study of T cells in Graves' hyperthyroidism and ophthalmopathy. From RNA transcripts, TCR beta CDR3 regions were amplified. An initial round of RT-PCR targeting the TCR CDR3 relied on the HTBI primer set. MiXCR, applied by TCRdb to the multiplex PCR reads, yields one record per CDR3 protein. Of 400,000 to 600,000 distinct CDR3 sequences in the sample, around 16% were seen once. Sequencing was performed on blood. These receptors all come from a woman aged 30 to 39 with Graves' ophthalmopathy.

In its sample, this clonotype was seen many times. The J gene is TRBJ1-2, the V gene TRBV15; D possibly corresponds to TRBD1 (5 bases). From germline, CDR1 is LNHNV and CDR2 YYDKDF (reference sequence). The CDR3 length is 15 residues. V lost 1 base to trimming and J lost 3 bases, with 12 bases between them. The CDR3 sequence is CATSRVIGTYYGYTF. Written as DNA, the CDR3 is TGTGCCACCAGCAGAGTTATTGGGACGTACTATGGCTACACCTTC.

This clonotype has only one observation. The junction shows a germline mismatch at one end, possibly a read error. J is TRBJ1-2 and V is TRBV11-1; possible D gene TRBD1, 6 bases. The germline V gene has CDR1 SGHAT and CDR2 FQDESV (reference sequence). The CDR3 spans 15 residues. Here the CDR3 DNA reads TGCGCCAGCAGCCAAGGTCGGGAGGGACATTTGGGCTACACCTTC. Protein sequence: CASSQGREGHLGYTF.

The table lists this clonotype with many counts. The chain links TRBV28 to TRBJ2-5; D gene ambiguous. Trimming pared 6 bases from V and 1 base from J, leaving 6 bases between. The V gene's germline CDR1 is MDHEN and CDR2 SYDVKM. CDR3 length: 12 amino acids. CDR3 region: CASSSGQETQYF. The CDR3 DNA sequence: TGTGCCAGCAGCTCCGGCCAAGAGACCCAGTACTTC.

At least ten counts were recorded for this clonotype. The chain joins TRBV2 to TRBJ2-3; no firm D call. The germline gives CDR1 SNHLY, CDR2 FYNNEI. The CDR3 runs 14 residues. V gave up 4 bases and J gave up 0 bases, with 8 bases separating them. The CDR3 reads CASSVETSTDTQYF. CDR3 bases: TGTGCCAGCAGTGTAGAGACTAGCACAGATACGCAGTATTTT.

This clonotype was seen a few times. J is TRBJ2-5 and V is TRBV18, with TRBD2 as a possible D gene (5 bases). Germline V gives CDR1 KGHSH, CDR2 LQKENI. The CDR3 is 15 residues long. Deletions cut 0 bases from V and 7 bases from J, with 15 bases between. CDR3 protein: CASSPPLTAGGTQYF. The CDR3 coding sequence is TGTGCCAGCTCACCACCCCTGACCGCGGGTGGGACCCAGTACTTC.

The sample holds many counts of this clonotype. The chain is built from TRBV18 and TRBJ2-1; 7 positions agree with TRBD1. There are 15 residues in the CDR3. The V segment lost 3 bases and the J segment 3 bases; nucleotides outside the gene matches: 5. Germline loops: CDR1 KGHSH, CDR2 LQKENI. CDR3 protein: CASSPEGASYNEQFF. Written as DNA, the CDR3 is TGTGCCAGCTCACCCGAGGGGGCCAGCTACAATGAGCAGTTCTTC.

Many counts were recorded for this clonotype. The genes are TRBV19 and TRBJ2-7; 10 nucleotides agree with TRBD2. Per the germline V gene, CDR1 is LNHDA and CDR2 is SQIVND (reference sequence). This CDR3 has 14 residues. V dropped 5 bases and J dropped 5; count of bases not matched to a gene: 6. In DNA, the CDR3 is TGTGCCAGTAGTCCCGGGCTAGCGGGAGACGAGCAGTACTTC. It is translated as CASSPGLAGDEQYF.

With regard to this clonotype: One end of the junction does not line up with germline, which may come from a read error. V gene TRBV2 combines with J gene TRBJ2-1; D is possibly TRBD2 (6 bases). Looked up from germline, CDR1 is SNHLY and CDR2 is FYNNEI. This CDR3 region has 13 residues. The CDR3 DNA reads TGTGTCAGCAGTGGGGACTCTAACAATGAGCAGTTCTTC. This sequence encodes CVSSGDSNNEQFF.

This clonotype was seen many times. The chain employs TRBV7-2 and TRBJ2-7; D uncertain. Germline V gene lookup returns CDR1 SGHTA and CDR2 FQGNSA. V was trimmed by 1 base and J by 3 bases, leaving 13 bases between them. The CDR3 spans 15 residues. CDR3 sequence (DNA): TGTGCCAGCAGCTTAGGAAGGGCTTCGAGCTACGAGCAGTACTTC. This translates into CASSLGRASSYEQYF.

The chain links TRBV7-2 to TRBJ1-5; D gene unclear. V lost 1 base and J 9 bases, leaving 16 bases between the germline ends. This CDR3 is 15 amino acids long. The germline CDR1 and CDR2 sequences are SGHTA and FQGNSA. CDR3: CASSLGSERTGPQHF. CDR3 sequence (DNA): TGTGCCAGCAGCTTAGGGTCGGAGCGGACGGGGCCCCAGCATTTT.

CDR3 region: CASSQHLQGAQNSPLHF. The CDR3 nucleotides are TGCGCCAGCAGCCAACATCTACAGGGGGCGCAGAATTCACCCCTCCACTTT. The V call is TRBV4-3, the J call TRBJ1-6; TRBD1 matches at 9 bases. CDR3 length: 17 residues. Germline lookup yields CDR1 LGHNA and CDR2 YSLEER. V shed 2 bases and J 7 bases; nucleotides not matched to a gene: 9.

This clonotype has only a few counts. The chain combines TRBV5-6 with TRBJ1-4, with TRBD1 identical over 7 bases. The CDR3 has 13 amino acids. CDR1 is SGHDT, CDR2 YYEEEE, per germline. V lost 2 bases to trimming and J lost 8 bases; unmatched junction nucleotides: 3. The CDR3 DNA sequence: TGTGCCAGCAGCTTTGGGACAGAAGAAAAACTGTTTTTT. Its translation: CASSFGTEEKLFF.

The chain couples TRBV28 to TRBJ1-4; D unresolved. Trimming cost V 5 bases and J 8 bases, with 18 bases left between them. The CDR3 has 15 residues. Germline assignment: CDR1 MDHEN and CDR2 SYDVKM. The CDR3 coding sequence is TGTGCCAGCAGTGTACAAGCCGGCGGTTGGGAAAAACTGTTTTTT. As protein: CASSVQAGGWEKLFF. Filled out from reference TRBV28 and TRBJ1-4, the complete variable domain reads DVKVTQSSRYLVKRTGEKVFLECVQDMDHENMFWYRQDPGLGLRLIYFSYDVKMKEKGDIPEGYSVSREKKERFSLILESASTNQTSMYLCASSVQAGGWEKLFFGSGTQLSVL.